The clone carrying this T cell receptor beta chain was seen more than once but under ten times. Its antigen is unidentified. This record belongs to a study of cytomegalovirus exposure and HLA in healthy donors. Amplification used 60 Vbeta primers and 13 Jbeta primers. The assay was immunoSEQ multiplex PCR, and TCRdb's table has in-frame clones only and misses some. Of 150,000 to 200,000 clones listed, about 72% are singletons. V was cut by 6 bases and J by 6 bases, with 24 bases left in between. Germline V CDR1 and CDR2: SNHLY, FYNNEI. The CDR3 is made up of 16 amino acids. General study results and limits: TCR beta sequences reportedly predicted the HLA-A and HLA-B alleles of most subjects accurately. The availability of immune exposure information extended only to CMV serostatus.

The sample consisted of PBMCs. The clonotype originates from a human donor in good health. The chain combines TRBV2 with TRBJ2-7, with a tentative D call TRBD2 (7 bases). CDR3: CASRITLGGGPLEQYF. DNA for the CDR3: TGTGCCAGCAGGATTACTTTGGGCGGGGGCCCCCTCGAGCAGTACTTC. The whole variable domain, remainder taken from reference TRBV2 and TRBJ2-7, is EPEVTQTPSHQVTQMGQEVILRCVPISNHLYFYWYRQILGQKVEFLVSFYNNEISEKSEIFDDQFSVERPDGSNFTLKIRSTKLEDSAMYFCASRITLGGGPLEQYFGPGTRLTVT.